This TCR beta chain was recovered during a study of blood T cell repertoires in COVID-19. Across the whole study: Acute and convalescent COVID-19 samples came from the United States, Italy and Spain. PBMCs, B-cell-depleted T cells, or T cells were the source of the cDNA or gDNA that made up the material.

The authors' processing: How many nucleated cells were present was estimated from reference gene primer amplification. Clones were read by immunoSEQ multiplex PCR, and TCRdb kept only the in-frame ones, dropping some. V, J and clone size derive from that table, while D and trimming were established from the DNA sequence. The sample carries about 100,000 clones, approximately 81% recorded once. The CDR3 runs to 15 residues. Germline V gene lookup returns CDR1 MDHEN and CDR2 SYDVKM. V trimming: 4 bases; J trimming: 4 bases; junction bases outside the gene matches: 6. The chain employs TRBV28 and TRBJ1-4; 7 bases are a match to TRBD1. The receptor was derived from a human donor in a cohort sampled during active COVID-19. Sample: peripheral blood. The CDR3 bases are TGTGCCAGCAGTTCAACAGGGGCTGGTAATGAAAAACTGTTTTTT. It codes for CASSSTGAGNEKLFF.